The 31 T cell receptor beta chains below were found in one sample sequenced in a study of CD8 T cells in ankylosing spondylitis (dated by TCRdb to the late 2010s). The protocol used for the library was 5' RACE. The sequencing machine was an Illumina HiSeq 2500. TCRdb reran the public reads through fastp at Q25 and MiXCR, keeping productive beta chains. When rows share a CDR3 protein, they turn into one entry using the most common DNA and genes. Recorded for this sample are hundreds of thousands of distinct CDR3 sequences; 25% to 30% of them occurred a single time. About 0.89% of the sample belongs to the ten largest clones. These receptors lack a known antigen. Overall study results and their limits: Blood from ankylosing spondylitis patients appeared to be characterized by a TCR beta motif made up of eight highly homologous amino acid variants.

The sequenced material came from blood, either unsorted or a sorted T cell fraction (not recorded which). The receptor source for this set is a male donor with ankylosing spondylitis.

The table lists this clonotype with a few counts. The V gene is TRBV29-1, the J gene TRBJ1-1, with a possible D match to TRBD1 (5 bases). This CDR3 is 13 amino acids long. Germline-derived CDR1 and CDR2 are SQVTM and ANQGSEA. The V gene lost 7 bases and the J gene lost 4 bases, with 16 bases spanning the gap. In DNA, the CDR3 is TGCAGCGGCCGCCGGGGGGTTGCCACTGAAGCTTTCTTT. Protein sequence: CSGRRGVATEAFF.

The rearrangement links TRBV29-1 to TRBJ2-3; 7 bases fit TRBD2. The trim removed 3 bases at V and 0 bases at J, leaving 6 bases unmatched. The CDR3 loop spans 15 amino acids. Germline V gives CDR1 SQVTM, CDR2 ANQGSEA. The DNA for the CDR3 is TGCAGCGTTGACTCCCTAGCGGCAAGCACAGATACGCAGTATTTT. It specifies CSVDSLAASTDTQYF.

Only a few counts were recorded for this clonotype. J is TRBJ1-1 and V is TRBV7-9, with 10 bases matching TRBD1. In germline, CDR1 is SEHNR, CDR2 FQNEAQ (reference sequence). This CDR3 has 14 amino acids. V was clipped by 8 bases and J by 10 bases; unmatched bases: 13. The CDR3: CASGSGTGVGGAFF. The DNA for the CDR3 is TGTGCCAGCGGAAGTGGGACAGGGGTCGGTGGAGCTTTCTTT.

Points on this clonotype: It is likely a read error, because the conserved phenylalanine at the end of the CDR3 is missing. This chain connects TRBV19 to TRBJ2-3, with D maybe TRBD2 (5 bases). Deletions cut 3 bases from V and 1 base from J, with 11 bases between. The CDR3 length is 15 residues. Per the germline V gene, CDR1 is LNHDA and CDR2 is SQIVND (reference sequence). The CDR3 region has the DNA TGTGCCAGTAGTATTCGAGGGCTAGGCACAGATACGCAGTATATT. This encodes CASSIRGLGTDTQYI.

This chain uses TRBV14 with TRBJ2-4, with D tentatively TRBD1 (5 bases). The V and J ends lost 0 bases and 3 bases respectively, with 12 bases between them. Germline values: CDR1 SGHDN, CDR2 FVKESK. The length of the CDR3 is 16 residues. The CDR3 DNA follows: TGTGCCAGCAGCCAAGAAGCAGGGTTGGGCAAAAACATTCAGTACTTC. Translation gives CASSQEAGLGKNIQYF. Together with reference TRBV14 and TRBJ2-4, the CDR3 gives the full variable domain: EAGVTQFPSHSVIEKGQTVTLRCDPISGHDNLYWYRRVMGKEIKFLLHFVKESKQDESGMPNNRFLAERTGGTYSTLKVQPAELEDSGVYFCASSQEAGLGKNIQYFGAGTRLSVL.

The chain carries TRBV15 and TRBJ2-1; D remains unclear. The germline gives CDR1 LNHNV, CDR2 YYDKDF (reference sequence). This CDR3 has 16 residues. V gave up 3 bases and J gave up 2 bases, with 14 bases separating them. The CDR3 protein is CATSRTPFGAYNEQFF. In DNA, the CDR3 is TGTGCCACCAGCAGGACTCCATTTGGCGCCTACAATGAGCAGTTCTTC.

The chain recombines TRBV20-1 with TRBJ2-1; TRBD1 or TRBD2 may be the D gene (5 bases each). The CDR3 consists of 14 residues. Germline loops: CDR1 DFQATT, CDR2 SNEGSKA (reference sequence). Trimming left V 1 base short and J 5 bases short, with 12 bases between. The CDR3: CSARAPGRDNEQFF. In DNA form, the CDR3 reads TGCAGTGCTAGAGCCCCAGGGAGAGACAATGAGCAGTTCTTC.

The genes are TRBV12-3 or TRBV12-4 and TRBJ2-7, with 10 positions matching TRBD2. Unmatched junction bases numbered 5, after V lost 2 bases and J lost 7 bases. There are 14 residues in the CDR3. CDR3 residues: CASSLLAGVGEQYF. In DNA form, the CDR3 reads TGTGCCAGCAGTTTACTAGCGGGAGTAGGTGAGCAGTACTTC.

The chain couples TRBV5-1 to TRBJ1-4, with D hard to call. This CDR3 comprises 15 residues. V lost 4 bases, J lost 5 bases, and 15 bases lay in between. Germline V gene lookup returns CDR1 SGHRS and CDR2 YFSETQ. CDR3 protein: CASSRLGSSNEKLFF. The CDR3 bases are TGCGCCAGCAGCCGTTTGGGTTCTTCAAATGAAAAACTGTTTTTT.

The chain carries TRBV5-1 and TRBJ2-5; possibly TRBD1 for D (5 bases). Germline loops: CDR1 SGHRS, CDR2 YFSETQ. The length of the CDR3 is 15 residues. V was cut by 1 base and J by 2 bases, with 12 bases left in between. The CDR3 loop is CASSLFMSGQETQYF. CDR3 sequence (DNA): TGCGCCAGCAGCTTGTTTATGTCAGGGCAAGAGACCCAGTACTTC.

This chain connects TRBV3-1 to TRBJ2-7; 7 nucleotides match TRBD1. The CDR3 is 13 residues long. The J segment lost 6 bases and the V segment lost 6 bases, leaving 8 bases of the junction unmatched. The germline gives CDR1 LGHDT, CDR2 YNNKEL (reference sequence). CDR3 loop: CASSQRGLSEQYF. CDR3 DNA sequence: TGTGCCAGCAGTCAAAGGGGGCTGTCCGAGCAGTACTTC.

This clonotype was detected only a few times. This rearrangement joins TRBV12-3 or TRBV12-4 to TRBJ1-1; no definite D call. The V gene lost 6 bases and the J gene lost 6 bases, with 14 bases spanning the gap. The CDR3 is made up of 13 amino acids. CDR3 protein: CASSPGLPPEAFF. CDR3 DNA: TGTGCCAGCAGCCCCGGACTCCCGCCTGAAGCTTTCTTT.

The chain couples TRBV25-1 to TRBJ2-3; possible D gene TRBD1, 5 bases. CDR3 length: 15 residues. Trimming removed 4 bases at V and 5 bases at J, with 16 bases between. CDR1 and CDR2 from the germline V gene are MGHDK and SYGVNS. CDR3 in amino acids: CASSAPSSRGDTQYF. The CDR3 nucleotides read TGTGCCAGCAGTGCCCCGTCCTCTAGGGGAGATACGCAGTATTTT. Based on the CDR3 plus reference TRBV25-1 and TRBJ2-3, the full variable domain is EADIYQTPRYLVIGTGKKITLECSQTMGHDKMYWYQQDPGMELHLIHYSYGVNSTEKGDLSSESTVSRIRTEHFPLTLESARPSHTSQYLCASSAPSSRGDTQYFGPGTRLTVL.

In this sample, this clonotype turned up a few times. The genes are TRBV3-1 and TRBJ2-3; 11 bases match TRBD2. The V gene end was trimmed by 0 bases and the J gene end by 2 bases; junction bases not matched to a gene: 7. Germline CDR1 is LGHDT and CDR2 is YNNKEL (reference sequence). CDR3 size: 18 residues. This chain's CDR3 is CASSQDGTSGVNTDTQYF. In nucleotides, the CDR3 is TGTGCCAGCAGCCAAGATGGGACTAGCGGTGTCAACACAGATACGCAGTATTTT.

The CDR3: CASSLGSGLANYGYTF. The CDR3 nucleotides are TGTGCCAGCAGCTTAGGTTCCGGTCTAGCTAACTATGGCTACACCTTC. This chain joins TRBV7-2 and TRBJ1-2; unclear D gene. Germline V gene sequence: CDR1 SGHTA, CDR2 FQGNSA. Trimming stripped 1 base from V and 0 bases from J, with 12 bases between. The CDR3 loop spans 16 amino acids.

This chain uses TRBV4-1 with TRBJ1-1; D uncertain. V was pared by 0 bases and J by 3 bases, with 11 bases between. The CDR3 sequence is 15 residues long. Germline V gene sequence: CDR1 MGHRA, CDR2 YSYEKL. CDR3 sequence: CASSQEAALDTEAFF. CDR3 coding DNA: TGCGCCAGCAGCCAAGAAGCAGCATTGGACACTGAAGCTTTCTTT.

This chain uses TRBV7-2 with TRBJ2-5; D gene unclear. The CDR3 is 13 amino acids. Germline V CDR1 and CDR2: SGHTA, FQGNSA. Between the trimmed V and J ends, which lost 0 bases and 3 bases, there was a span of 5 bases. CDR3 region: CASSLAGKETQYF. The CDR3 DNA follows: TGTGCCAGCAGCTTAGCAGGGAAAGAGACCCAGTACTTC.

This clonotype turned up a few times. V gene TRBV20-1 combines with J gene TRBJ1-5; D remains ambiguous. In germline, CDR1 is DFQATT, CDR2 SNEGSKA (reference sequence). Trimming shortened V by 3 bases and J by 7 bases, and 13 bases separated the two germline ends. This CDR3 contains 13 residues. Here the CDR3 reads CSASRDTEQPQHF. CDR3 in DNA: TGCAGTGCTAGTCGCGACACCGAGCAGCCCCAGCATTTT.

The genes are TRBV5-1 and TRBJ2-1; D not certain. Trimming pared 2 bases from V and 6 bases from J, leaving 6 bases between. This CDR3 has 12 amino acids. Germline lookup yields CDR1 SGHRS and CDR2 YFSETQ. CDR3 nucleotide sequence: TGCGCCAGCAGCTTTGTTGCCAATGAGCAGTTCTTC. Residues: CASSFVANEQFF.

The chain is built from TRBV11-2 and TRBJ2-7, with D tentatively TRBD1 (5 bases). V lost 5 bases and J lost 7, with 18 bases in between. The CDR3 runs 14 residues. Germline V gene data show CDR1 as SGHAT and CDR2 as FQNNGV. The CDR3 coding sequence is TGTGCCAGCAGCCCTAAGGACACCCATTGGGAGCAGTACGTC. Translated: CASSPKDTHWEQYV.

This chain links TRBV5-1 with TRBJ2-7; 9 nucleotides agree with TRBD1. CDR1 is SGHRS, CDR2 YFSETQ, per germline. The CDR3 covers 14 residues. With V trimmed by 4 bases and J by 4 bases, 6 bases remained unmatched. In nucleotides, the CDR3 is TGCGCCAGCAGCCAAATGACAGGGGGTTACGAGCAGTACGTC. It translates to CASSQMTGGYEQYV.

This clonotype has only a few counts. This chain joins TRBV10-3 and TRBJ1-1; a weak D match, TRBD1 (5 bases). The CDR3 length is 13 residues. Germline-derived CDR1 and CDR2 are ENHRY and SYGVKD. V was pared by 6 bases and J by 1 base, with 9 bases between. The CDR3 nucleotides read TGTGCCATCAGAGGCGACAGGAACACTGAAGCTTTCTTT. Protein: CAIRGDRNTEAFF.

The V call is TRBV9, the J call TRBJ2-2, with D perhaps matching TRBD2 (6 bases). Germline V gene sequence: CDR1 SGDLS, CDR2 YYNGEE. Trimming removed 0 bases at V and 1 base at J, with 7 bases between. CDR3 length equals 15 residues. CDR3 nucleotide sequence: TGTGCCAGCAGCGTAGGGCGGGAGAACACCGGGGAGCTGTTTTTT. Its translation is CASSVGRENTGELFF.

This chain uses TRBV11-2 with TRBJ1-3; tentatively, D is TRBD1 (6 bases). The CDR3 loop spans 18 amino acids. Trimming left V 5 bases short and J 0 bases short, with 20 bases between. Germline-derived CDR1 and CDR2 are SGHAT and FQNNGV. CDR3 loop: CASSPRPPGQTSGNTIYF. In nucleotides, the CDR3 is TGTGCCAGCAGCCCCCGCCCGCCGGGACAAACCTCTGGAAACACCATATATTTT.

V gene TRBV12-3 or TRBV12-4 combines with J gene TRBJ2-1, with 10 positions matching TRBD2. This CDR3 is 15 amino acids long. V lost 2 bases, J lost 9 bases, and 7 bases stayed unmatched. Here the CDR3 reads CASSLTSGVLGEQFF. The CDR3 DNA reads TGTGCCAGCAGTTTAACTAGCGGGGTCCTCGGTGAGCAGTTCTTC.

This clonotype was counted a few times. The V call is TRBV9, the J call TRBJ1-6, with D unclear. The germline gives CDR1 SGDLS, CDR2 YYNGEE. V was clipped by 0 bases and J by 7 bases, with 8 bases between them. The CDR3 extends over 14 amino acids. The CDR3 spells CASSVEGRNSPLHF. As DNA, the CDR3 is TGTGCCAGCAGCGTAGAAGGCAGAAATTCACCCCTCCACTTT.

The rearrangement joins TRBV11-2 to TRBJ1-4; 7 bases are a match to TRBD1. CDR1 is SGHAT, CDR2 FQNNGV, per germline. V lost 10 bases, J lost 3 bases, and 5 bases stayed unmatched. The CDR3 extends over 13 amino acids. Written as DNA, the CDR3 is TGTGCCATCAGACAGGGCCCTAATGAAAAACTGTTTTTT. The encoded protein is CAIRQGPNEKLFF.

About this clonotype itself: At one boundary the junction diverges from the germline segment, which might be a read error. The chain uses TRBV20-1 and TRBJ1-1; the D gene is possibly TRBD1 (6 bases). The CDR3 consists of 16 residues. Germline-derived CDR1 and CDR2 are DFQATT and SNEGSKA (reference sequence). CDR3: CCARDKNRGGGSLAFF. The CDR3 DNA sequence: TGCTGTGCTAGAGACAAGAATAGAGGCGGGGGCTCCCTGGCTTTCTTT.

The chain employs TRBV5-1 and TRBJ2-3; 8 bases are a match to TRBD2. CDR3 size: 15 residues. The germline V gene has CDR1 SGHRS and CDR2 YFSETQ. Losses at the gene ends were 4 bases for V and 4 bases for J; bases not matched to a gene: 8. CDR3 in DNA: TGCGCCAGCAGCAGTGGGGTAGCGGGGTCAGATACGCAGTATTTT. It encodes CASSSGVAGSDTQYF.

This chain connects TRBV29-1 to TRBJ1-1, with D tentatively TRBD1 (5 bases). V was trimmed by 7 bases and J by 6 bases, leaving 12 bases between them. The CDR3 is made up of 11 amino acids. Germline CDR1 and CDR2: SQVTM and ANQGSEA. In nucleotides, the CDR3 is TGCAGCGCCAATTTGGGGCCTGAAGCTTTCTTT. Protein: CSANLGPEAFF.

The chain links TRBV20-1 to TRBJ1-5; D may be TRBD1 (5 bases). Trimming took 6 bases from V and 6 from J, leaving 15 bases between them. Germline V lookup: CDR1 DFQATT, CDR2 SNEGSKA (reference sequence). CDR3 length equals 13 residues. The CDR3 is CSALGRWGQPQHF. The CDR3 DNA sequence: TGCAGTGCACTGGGACGGTGGGGTCAGCCCCAGCATTTT.